A selection of T cell receptor beta chains follows, all from one sample in a study of shared clonotypes between healthy human individuals. TCRdb's copy holds only in-frame clones and misses some; the assay was immunoSEQ multiplex PCR. The profile shows around 2,000,000 clones, approximately 95% of them singletons. The sequencing input was naive CD8+ T cells sorted from blood. These receptors came from a young man in good health. Each CDR3 is given with its conserved first and last residue. A D gene is named only where the DNA matches it firmly. The size entry is marked missing in some rows and otherwise reads once, few, many or a size class.

>TRBV25-1|-|-|TRBJ2-7
CASSESGSSVEEQYF
TGTGCCAGCAGTGAATCCGGCAGCTCGGTGGAAGAGCAGTACTTC
>TRBV11-2|-|-|TRBJ2-7
CASSLVSSYEQYF
TGTGCCAGCAGCCTGGTTAGCTCCTACGAGCAGTACTTC
>TRBV11-3|-|TRBD1|TRBJ1-1
CASSLAYRGMNTEAFF
TGTGCCAGCAGCTTAGCCTACAGGGGAATGAACACTGAAGCTTTCTTT
>TRBV6-1|once|-|TRBJ1-1
CASSGSGAEAFF
TGTGCCAGCAGTGGATCAGGGGCTGAAGCTTTCTTT
>TRBV7-9|-|-|TRBJ1-6
CASSFGDASPLHF
TGTGCCAGCAGCTTTGGGGATGCTTCACCCCTCCACTTT
>TRBV19|-|-|TRBJ2-7
CASSSGLTYEQYF
TGTGCCAGTAGCTCCGGACTTACCTACGAGCAGTACTTC
>TRBV5-6|-|-|TRBJ1-5
CASSLAGYSNQPQHF
TGTGCCAGCAGCTTGGCTGGGTATAGCAATCAGCCCCAGCATTTT
>TRBV6-1|-|-|TRBJ2-1
CASSPRDNRYNEQFF
TGTGCCAGCAGTCCCCGGGACAACCGATACAATGAGCAGTTCTTC
>TRBV5-1|once|-|TRBJ2-3
CASSLRQSADTQYF
TGCGCCAGCAGCTTGAGACAGTCCGCAGATACGCAGTATTTT
>TRBV9|-|-|TRBJ1-2
CASSVSLNYGYTF
TGTGCCAGCAGCGTGAGTCTTAACTATGGCTACACCTTC
>TRBV13|once|-|TRBJ2-5
CASSLQGETQYF
TGTGCCAGCAGCTTACAGGGGGAGACCCAGTACTTC
>TRBV7-9|-|TRBD1|TRBJ1-1
CASSHTRTGRTEAFF
TGTGCCAGCAGTCACACCCGGACAGGGAGGACTGAAGCTTTCTTT
>TRBV10-1|many|-|TRBJ1-1
CASSGRGTSEAFF
TGCGCCAGCAGTGGACGAGGAACAAGTGAAGCTTTCTTT
>TRBV7-2|-|TRBD1|TRBJ1-5
CASSLVGGQGNQPQHF
TGTGCCAGCAGCTTAGTGGGGGGACAGGGGAATCAGCCCCAGCATTTT
>TRBV13|-|TRBD2|TRBJ2-5
CASSLRLAGETQYF
TGTGCCAGCAGCTTAAGGCTAGCGGGAGAGACCCAGTACTTC
>TRBV27|once|-|TRBJ1-1
CARRNTEAFF
TGTGCCAGACGGAACACTGAAGCTTTCTTT
>TRBV30|-|-|TRBJ2-1
CAWSALYNEQFF
TGTGCCTGGAGTGCCCTGTACAATGAGCAGTTCTTC
>TRBV14|-|-|TRBJ2-7
CASSQERGSYEQYF
TGTGCCAGCAGCCAAGAGCGGGGTTCCTACGAGCAGTACTTC
>TRBV7-9|once|-|TRBJ2-7
CASSLAWQREQYF
TGTGCCAGCAGCTTAGCTTGGCAGAGGGAGCAGTACTTC
>TRBV6-5|-|-|TRBJ2-5
CASRPDIGVQETQYF
TGTGCCAGCAGACCTGATATAGGGGTCCAGGAGACCCAGTACTTC